Sequencing of this T cell receptor beta chain was carried out in a study of T cell responses to AZD1222 COVID-19 vaccine. Clones were sequenced by immunoSEQ multiplex PCR, and TCRdb holds only the in-frame ones, with some missing. The repertoire has tens of thousands of clones, roughly nine tenths of them found once; the top ten carry roughly 1.2%. This CDR3 is 13 amino acids long. V dropped 6 bases and J dropped 7 bases, with 16 bases sitting between them. The source is an adult who received the AZD1222 COVID-19 vaccine. The gene calls are TRBV12-3 or TRBV12-4 and TRBJ2-7; unclear D gene. The sample was peripheral blood, taken 28 days after the second AZD1222 dose. In nucleotides, the CDR3 is TGTGCCAGCAGACTGGACGGTCGAGGAGAGCAGTACTTC. Translating it yields CASRLDGRGEQYF.